The rows below give T cell receptor beta chains drawn from one sample of a study of blood T cell repertoires in COVID-19. Libraries were prepared by immunoSEQ multiplex PCR; TCRdb keeps only in-frame clonotypes and omits some of them. The sample holds roughly 88,000 clones, around nine tenths seen once. The specimen was peripheral blood. The receptors here all came from a woman aged 50 to 65 in a cohort sampled during active COVID-19. CDR3s include the opening cysteine and the closing phenylalanine or tryptophan. A D gene is named only where the DNA matches it firmly. Only some rows state a clone size, as once, few, many or a class for expanded clones.

j_call: TRBJ1-4
clone_size: .
d_call: .
v_call: TRBV30
cdr3_aa: CAWRREGTDKLFF
cdr3_nt: TGTGCCTGGAGAAGAGAAGGGACTGATAAACTGTTTTTT

j_call: TRBJ1-4
clone_size: .
d_call: .
v_call: TRBV5-1
cdr3_aa: CASSLLTGSNEKLFF
cdr3_nt: TGCGCCAGCAGCCTCCTGACAGGATCTAATGAAAAACTGTTTTTT

j_call: TRBJ2-3
clone_size: .
d_call: TRBD2
v_call: TRBV7-2
cdr3_aa: CASSPVAGGTDTQYF
cdr3_nt: TGTGCCAGCAGCCCCGTAGCGGGGGGGACAGATACGCAGTATTTT

j_call: TRBJ2-7
clone_size: .
d_call: .
v_call: TRBV28
cdr3_aa: CASRLRRGGEQYF
cdr3_nt: TGTGCCAGCAGGCTACGCAGGGGCGGCGAGCAGTACTTC

j_call: TRBJ2-7
clone_size: once
d_call: .
v_call: TRBV12-3/TRBV12-4
cdr3_aa: CASSLAGGAEQYF
cdr3_nt: TGTGCCAGCAGTTTAGCGGGAGGTGCCGAGCAGTACTTC

j_call: TRBJ1-1
clone_size: .
d_call: .
v_call: TRBV13
cdr3_aa: CASSLRGRAEAFF
cdr3_nt: TGTGCCAGCAGCTTACGCGGGAGGGCTGAAGCTTTCTTT

j_call: TRBJ2-7
clone_size: .
d_call: TRBD1
v_call: TRBV9
cdr3_aa: CASSPGTGVAYEQYF
cdr3_nt: TGTGCCAGCAGCCCCGGGACAGGGGTTGCCTACGAGCAGTACTTC

j_call: TRBJ1-3
clone_size: .
d_call: .
v_call: TRBV6-5
cdr3_aa: CASSYRQASGNTIYF
cdr3_nt: TGTGCCAGCAGTTACCGGCAGGCCTCTGGAAACACCATATATTTT

j_call: TRBJ2-1
clone_size: once
d_call: TRBD2
v_call: TRBV3-1/TRBV3-2
cdr3_aa: CASSQFRREGYNEQFF
cdr3_nt: TGTGCCAGCAGCCAATTTAGGCGGGAGGGCTACAATGAGCAGTTCTTC

j_call: TRBJ2-7
clone_size: .
d_call: .
v_call: TRBV19
cdr3_aa: CASSMVAGREQYF
cdr3_nt: TGTGCCAGTAGTATGGTTGCGGGGCGTGAGCAGTACTTC

j_call: TRBJ1-5
clone_size: .
d_call: TRBD1
v_call: TRBV2
cdr3_aa: CASSYDRGHQPQHF
cdr3_nt: TGTGCCAGCAGTTACGACAGGGGACATCAGCCCCAGCATTTT

j_call: TRBJ2-2
clone_size: .
d_call: TRBD2
v_call: TRBV12-5
cdr3_aa: CASGLGPMTTSGGLDTGELFF
cdr3_nt: TGTGCTAGTGGTTTGGGACCAATGACGACTAGCGGGGGCCTGGACACCGGGGAGCTGTTTTTT

j_call: TRBJ2-7
clone_size: .
d_call: TRBD1
v_call: TRBV2
cdr3_aa: CASSDGPGQNSHEQYF
cdr3_nt: TGTGCCAGCAGTGACGGACCGGGACAGAATTCCCACGAGCAGTACTTC

j_call: TRBJ1-6
clone_size: .
d_call: TRBD1
v_call: TRBV2
cdr3_aa: CASSAGTENSPLHF
cdr3_nt: TGTGCCAGCAGCGCCGGGACAGAGAATTCACCCCTCCACTTT

j_call: TRBJ1-1
clone_size: .
d_call: .
v_call: TRBV10-3
cdr3_aa: CATGSGNTEAFF
cdr3_nt: TGTGCCACTGGATCGGGGAACACTGAAGCTTTCTTT

j_call: TRBJ2-1
clone_size: .
d_call: TRBD2
v_call: TRBV18
cdr3_aa: CASSPPTSGGVRGSYNEQFF
cdr3_nt: TGTGCCAGCTCACCACCCACTAGCGGGGGCGTTAGGGGTTCCTACAATGAGCAGTTCTTC

j_call: TRBJ1-3
clone_size: .
d_call: .
v_call: TRBV5-1
cdr3_aa: CASSSLEGASGNTIYF
cdr3_nt: TGCGCCAGCAGCTCCCTGGAAGGGGCCTCTGGAAACACCATATATTTT

j_call: TRBJ1-1
clone_size: .
d_call: .
v_call: TRBV11-3
cdr3_aa: CASSWGGHTEAFF
cdr3_nt: TGTGCCAGCAGCTGGGGGGGGCACACTGAAGCTTTCTTT

j_call: TRBJ2-2
clone_size: .
d_call: TRBD2
v_call: TRBV3-1/TRBV3-2
cdr3_aa: CASSQEKLAGLTGELFF
cdr3_nt: TGTGCCAGCAGCCAAGAGAAGCTAGCGGGACTCACCGGGGAGCTGTTTTTT

j_call: TRBJ2-5
clone_size: .
d_call: TRBD2
v_call: TRBV5-1
cdr3_aa: CASSAPKRDPFQETQYF
cdr3_nt: TGCGCCAGCAGCGCCCCTAAGCGGGACCCGTTCCAAGAGACCCAGTACTTC

j_call: TRBJ2-3
clone_size: .
d_call: .
v_call: TRBV2
cdr3_aa: CASRTRDSAPDTQYF
cdr3_nt: TGTGCCAGCAGGACCCGGGACTCCGCTCCCGATACGCAGTATTTT

j_call: TRBJ2-1
clone_size: .
d_call: TRBD2
v_call: TRBV7-9
cdr3_aa: CASSRTSGYNEQFF
cdr3_nt: TGTGCCAGCAGCCGGACTAGCGGATACAATGAGCAGTTCTTC

j_call: TRBJ2-5
clone_size: once
d_call: .
v_call: TRBV7-8
cdr3_aa: CASSPRVAQETQYF
cdr3_nt: TGTGCCAGCAGCCCTCGGGTAGCCCAAGAGACCCAGTACTTC

j_call: TRBJ2-5
clone_size: .
d_call: TRBD2
v_call: TRBV5-6
cdr3_aa: CASSLGLAGGSTLGETQYF
cdr3_nt: TGTGCCAGCAGCTTAGGACTAGCGGGAGGGAGTACCCTCGGGGAGACCCAGTACTTC

j_call: TRBJ1-2
clone_size: .
d_call: TRBD1
v_call: TRBV7-8
cdr3_aa: CASSPEGQGYYGYTF
cdr3_nt: TGTGCCAGCAGCCCAGAGGGACAGGGGTACTATGGCTACACCTTC

j_call: TRBJ1-6
clone_size: .
d_call: TRBD1
v_call: TRBV2
cdr3_aa: CASSEQLQGANSPLHF
cdr3_nt: TGTGCCAGCAGTGAACAGCTTCAGGGGGCGAATTCACCCCTCCACTTT

j_call: TRBJ2-1
clone_size: few
d_call: TRBD2
v_call: TRBV11-2
cdr3_aa: CASSLEGLANEQFF
cdr3_nt: TGTGCCAGCAGCTTAGAGGGACTAGCCAATGAGCAGTTCTTC

j_call: TRBJ1-5
clone_size: .
d_call: .
v_call: TRBV5-6
cdr3_aa: CASSLGGQYSNQPQHF
cdr3_nt: TGTGCCAGCAGCTTGGGGGGGCAATATAGCAATCAGCCCCAGCATTTT

j_call: TRBJ2-3
clone_size: .
d_call: TRBD2
v_call: TRBV28
cdr3_aa: CASAVAGRAGRDTQYF
cdr3_nt: TGTGCCAGCGCCGTCGCCGGGAGGGCGGGGAGAGATACGCAGTATTTT

j_call: TRBJ2-5
clone_size: once
d_call: .
v_call: TRBV11-3
cdr3_aa: CASSWTEQETQYF
cdr3_nt: TGTGCCAGCAGCTGGACAGAGCAAGAGACCCAGTACTTC

j_call: TRBJ1-2
clone_size: .
d_call: .
v_call: TRBV7-9
cdr3_aa: CASSFDRGYTF
cdr3_nt: TGTGCCAGCAGCTTTGACAGGGGCTACACCTTC

j_call: TRBJ1-2
clone_size: .
d_call: .
v_call: TRBV6-6
cdr3_aa: CATIYYGYTF
cdr3_nt: TGTGCCACCATTTACTATGGCTACACCTTC

j_call: TRBJ2-2
clone_size: .
d_call: .
v_call: TRBV5-1
cdr3_aa: CASTRLRDANTGELFF
cdr3_nt: TGCGCCAGCACCCGCCTACGGGATGCGAACACCGGGGAGCTGTTTTTT

j_call: TRBJ1-3
clone_size: .
d_call: .
v_call: TRBV27
cdr3_aa: CASSLSSGGLSGNTIYF
cdr3_nt: TGTGCCAGCAGTTTATCTTCCGGGGGGCTCTCTGGAAACACCATATATTTT

j_call: TRBJ1-4
clone_size: .
d_call: TRBD1
v_call: TRBV5-1
cdr3_aa: CASSLRPGGEKLFF
cdr3_nt: TGCGCCAGCAGCTTACGACCAGGGGGTGAAAAACTGTTTTTT

j_call: TRBJ2-7
clone_size: .
d_call: .
v_call: TRBV3-1/TRBV3-2
cdr3_aa: CASSQDGAFSYEQYF
cdr3_nt: TGTGCCAGCAGCCAAGATGGAGCCTTCTCCTACGAGCAGTACTTC

j_call: TRBJ2-7
clone_size: once
d_call: TRBD1
v_call: TRBV6-5
cdr3_aa: CASSYRDRYEQYF
cdr3_nt: TGTGCCAGCAGTTACCGGGACAGGTACGAGCAGTACTTC

j_call: TRBJ1-2
clone_size: .
d_call: TRBD1
v_call: TRBV4-1
cdr3_aa: CASSQRQGMDYGYTF
cdr3_nt: TGCGCCAGCAGCCAGAGACAGGGAATGGACTATGGCTACACCTTC

j_call: TRBJ2-1
clone_size: .
d_call: TRBD2
v_call: TRBV14
cdr3_aa: CASSQVAGSYNEQFF
cdr3_nt: TGTGCCAGCAGCCAGGTAGCGGGGTCATACAATGAGCAGTTCTTC

j_call: TRBJ1-6
clone_size: .
d_call: TRBD1
v_call: TRBV18
cdr3_aa: CASSPGQLYNSPLHF
cdr3_nt: TGTGCCAGCTCACCGGGACAGTTGTATAATTCACCCCTCCACTTT

j_call: TRBJ2-5
clone_size: .
d_call: TRBD2
v_call: TRBV5-4
cdr3_aa: CASSLDGWGGETQYF
cdr3_nt: TGTGCCAGCAGCTTGGACGGTTGGGGGGGAGAGACCCAGTACTTC

j_call: TRBJ1-2
clone_size: .
d_call: TRBD1
v_call: TRBV6-5
cdr3_aa: CASSTQQGALGGYTF
cdr3_nt: TGTGCCAGCAGTACCCAACAGGGGGCCCTTGGCGGCTACACCTTC

j_call: TRBJ2-5
clone_size: few
d_call: TRBD1
v_call: TRBV7-2
cdr3_aa: CASSDRGVSETQYF
cdr3_nt: TGTGCCAGCAGCGACAGGGGGGTCTCGGAGACCCAGTACTTC

j_call: TRBJ2-5
clone_size: .
d_call: .
v_call: TRBV5-1
cdr3_aa: CASSLREVETQYF
cdr3_nt: TGCGCCAGCAGCTTAAGGGAGGTAGAGACCCAGTACTTC

j_call: TRBJ1-4
clone_size: .
d_call: .
v_call: TRBV18
cdr3_aa: CASSPPGQVKPSTNEKLFF
cdr3_nt: TGTGCCAGCTCACCACCGGGTCAGGTTAAACCCTCAACTAATGAAAAACTGTTTTTT

j_call: TRBJ2-5
clone_size: .
d_call: .
v_call: TRBV7-6
cdr3_aa: CASSLALGARGETQYF
cdr3_nt: TGTGCCAGCAGCTTAGCTCTGGGGGCAAGGGGGGAGACCCAGTACTTC

j_call: TRBJ2-2
clone_size: .
d_call: TRBD2
v_call: TRBV28
cdr3_aa: CASSSALDRLRRGGGELFF
cdr3_nt: TGTGCCAGCAGTTCCGCACTAGACCGACTGAGAAGGGGAGGGGGGGAGCTGTTTTTT

j_call: TRBJ2-5
clone_size: .
d_call: .
v_call: TRBV6-5
cdr3_aa: CASRRGGETQYF
cdr3_nt: TGTGCCAGCAGAAGGGGGGGGGAGACCCAGTACTTC

j_call: TRBJ2-7
clone_size: .
d_call: .
v_call: TRBV6-1
cdr3_aa: CASSEFGGEQTYEQYF
cdr3_nt: TGTGCCAGCAGCGAATTCGGGGGAGAACAGACCTACGAGCAGTACTTC

j_call: TRBJ1-3
clone_size: .
d_call: .
v_call: TRBV28
cdr3_aa: CASTGSSGNTIYF
cdr3_nt: TGTGCCAGCACAGGCTCCTCTGGAAACACCATATATTTT

j_call: TRBJ1-5
clone_size: .
d_call: .
v_call: TRBV14
cdr3_aa: CASSQFPQGPQHF
cdr3_nt: TGTGCCAGCAGCCAGTTCCCACAGGGGCCCCAGCATTTT

j_call: TRBJ2-7
clone_size: .
d_call: TRBD2
v_call: TRBV2
cdr3_aa: CASSLLAGAYEQYF
cdr3_nt: TGTGCCAGCAGTTTACTAGCGGGGGCCTACGAGCAGTACTTC

j_call: TRBJ1-1
clone_size: .
d_call: TRBD1
v_call: TRBV12-3/TRBV12-4
cdr3_aa: CATEGAGRSEAFF
cdr3_nt: TGTGCCACCGAGGGGGCGGGTCGGAGTGAAGCTTTCTTT

j_call: TRBJ2-7
clone_size: .
d_call: .
v_call: TRBV9
cdr3_aa: CASSQGSGVPYEQYF
cdr3_nt: TGTGCCAGCAGCCAAGGGTCGGGGGTCCCCTACGAGCAGTACTTC